This TCR beta chain was identified in a study of neurological immune-mediated disorders. Specified time point: longitudinal time-point 2. Worth noting for this clonotype: As yet, its antigen is unknown.

5'RACE generated cDNA with 10-nucleotide random UMIs. A single record per CDR3 protein comes from TCRdb applying MiXCR to the 5' RACE reads. The sample yields 80,000 to 100,000 distinct CDR3 sequences, approximately 5.8% seen once. Broader study findings: Patients with HTLV-1-associated myelopathy showed the most TCR clonal expansion. Those with multiple sclerosis showed the least, falling below healthy controls. According to phylogenetic grouping, one related-CDR3 cluster, a possible signature, contained the repertoires of 18 of 34 multiple sclerosis patients. No CDR3 amino acid sequences were shared by expanded clones across subjects, suggesting private repertoires in all groups.

Trimming pared 5 bases from V and 4 bases from J, leaving 20 bases between. This CDR3 region has 16 residues. Germline V gene lookup returns CDR1 SGHVS and CDR2 FQNEAQ. V gene TRBV7-8 combines with J gene TRBJ1-1, with TRBD1 as a possible D gene (5 bases). Sequences were obtained from PBMCs. The clonotype originates from a woman aged 55-70 years with multiple sclerosis. This CDR3 is CASSPPGGGISTEAFF. The CDR3 coding sequence is TGTGCCAGCAGCCCCCCGGGGGGGGGGATTTCCACTGAAGCTTTCTTT.